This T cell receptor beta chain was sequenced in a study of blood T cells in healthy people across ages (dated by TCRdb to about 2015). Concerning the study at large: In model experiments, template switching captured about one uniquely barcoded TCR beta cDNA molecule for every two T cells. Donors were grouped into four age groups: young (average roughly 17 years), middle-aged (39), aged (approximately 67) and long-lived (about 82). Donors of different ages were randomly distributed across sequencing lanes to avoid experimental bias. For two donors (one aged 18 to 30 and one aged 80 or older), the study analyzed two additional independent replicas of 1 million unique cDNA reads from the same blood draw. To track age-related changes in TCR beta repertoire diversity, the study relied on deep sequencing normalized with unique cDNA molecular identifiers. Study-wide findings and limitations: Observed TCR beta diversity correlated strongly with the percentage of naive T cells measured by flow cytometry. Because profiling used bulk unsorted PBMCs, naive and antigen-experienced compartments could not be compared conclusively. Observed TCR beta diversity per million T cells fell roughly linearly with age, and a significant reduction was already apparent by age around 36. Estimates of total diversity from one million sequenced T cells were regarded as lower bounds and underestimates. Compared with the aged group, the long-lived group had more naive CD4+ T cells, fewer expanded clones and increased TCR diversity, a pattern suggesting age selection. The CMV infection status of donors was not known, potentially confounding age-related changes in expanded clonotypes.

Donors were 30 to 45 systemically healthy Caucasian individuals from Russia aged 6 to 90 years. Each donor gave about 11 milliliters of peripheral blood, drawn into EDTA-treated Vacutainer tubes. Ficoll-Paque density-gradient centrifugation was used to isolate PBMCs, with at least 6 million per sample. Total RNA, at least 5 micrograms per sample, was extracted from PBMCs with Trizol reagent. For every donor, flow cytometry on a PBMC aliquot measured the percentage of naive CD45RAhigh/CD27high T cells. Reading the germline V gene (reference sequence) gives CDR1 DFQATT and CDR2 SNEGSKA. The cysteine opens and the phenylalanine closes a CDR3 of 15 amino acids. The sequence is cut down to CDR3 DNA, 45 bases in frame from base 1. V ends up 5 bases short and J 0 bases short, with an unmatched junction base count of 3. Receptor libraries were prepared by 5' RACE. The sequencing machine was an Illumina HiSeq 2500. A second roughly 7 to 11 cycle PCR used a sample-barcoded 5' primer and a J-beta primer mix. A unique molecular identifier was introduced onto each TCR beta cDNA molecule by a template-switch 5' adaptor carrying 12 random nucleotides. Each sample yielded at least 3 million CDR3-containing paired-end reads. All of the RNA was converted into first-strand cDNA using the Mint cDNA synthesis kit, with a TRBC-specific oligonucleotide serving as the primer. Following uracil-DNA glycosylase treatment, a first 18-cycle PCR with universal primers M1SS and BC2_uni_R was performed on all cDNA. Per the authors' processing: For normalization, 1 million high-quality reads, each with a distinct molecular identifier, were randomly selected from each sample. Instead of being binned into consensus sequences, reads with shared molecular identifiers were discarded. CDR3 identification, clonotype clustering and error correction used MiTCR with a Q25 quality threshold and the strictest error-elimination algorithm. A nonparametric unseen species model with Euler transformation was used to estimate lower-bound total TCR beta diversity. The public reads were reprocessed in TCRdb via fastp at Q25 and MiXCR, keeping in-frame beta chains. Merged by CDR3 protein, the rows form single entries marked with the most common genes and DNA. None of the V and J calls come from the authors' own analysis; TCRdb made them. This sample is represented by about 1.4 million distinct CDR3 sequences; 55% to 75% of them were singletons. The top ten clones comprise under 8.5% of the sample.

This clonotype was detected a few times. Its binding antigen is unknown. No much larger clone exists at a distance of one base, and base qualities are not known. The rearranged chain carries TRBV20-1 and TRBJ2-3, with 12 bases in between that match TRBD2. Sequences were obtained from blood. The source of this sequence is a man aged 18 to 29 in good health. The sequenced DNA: TGCAGTGCTTGGACTAGCGGGACTAGCACAGATACGCAGTATTTT. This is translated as CSAWTSGTSTDTQYF.